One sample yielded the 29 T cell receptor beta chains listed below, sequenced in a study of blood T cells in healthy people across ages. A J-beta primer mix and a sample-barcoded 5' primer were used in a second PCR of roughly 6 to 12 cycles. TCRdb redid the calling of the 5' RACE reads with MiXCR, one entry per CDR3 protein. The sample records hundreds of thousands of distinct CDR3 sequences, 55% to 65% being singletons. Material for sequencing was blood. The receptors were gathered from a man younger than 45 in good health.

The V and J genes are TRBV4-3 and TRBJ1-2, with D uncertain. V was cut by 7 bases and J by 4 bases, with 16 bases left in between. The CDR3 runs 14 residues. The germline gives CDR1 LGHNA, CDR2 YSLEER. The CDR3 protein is CASTFSGDGYGYTF. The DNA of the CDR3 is TGCGCCAGCACCTTCTCTGGAGACGGCTATGGCTACACCTTC.

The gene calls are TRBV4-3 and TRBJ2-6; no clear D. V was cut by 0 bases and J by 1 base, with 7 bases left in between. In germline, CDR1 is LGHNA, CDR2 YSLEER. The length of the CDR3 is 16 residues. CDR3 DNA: TGCGCCAGCAGCCAAGATAGCAGATCTGGGGCCAACGTCCTGACTTTC. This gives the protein CASSQDSRSGANVLTF.

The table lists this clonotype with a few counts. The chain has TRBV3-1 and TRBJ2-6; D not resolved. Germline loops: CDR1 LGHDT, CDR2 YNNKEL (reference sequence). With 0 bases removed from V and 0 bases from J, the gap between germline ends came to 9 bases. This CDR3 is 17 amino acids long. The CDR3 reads CASSQEILSSGANVLTF. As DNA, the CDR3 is TGTGCCAGCAGCCAAGAAATCCTCTCCTCTGGGGCCAACGTCCTGACTTTC.

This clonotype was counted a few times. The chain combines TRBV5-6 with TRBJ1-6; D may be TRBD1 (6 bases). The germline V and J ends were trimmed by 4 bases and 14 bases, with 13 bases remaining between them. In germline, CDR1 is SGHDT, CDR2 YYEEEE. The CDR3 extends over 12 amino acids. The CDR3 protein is CASSLQGISLHF. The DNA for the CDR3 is TGTGCCAGCAGCCTACAGGGAATATCCCTCCACTTT.

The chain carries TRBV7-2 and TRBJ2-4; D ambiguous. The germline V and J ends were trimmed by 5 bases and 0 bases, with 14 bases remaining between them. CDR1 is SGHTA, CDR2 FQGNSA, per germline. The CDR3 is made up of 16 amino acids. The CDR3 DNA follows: TGTGCCAGCAGCCCCCGCGTGACCTTAGCCAAAAACATTCAGTACTTC. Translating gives CASSPRVTLAKNIQYF.

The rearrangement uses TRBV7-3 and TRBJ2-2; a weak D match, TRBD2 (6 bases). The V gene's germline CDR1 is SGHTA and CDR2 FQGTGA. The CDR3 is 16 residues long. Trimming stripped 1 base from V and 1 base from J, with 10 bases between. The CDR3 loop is CASSLKRAQNTGELFF. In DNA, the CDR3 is TGTGCCAGCAGCTTAAAGCGGGCGCAGAACACCGGGGAGCTGTTTTTT. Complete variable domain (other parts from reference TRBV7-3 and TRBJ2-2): GAGVSQTPSNKVTEKGKYVELRCDPISGHTALYWYRQSLGQGPEFLIYFQGTGAADDSGLPNDRFFAVRPEGSVSTLKIQRTERGDSAVYLCASSLKRAQNTGELFFGEGSRLTVL.

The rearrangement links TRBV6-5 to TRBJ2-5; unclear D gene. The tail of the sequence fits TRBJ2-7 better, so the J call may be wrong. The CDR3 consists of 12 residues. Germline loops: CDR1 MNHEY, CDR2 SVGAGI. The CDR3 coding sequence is TGTGCCAGCAGCCGACCGCCCCACGAGCAGTACTTC. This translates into CASSRPPHEQYF.

This CDR3 reads CASSSQGPLHF. CDR3 sequence (DNA): TGTGCCAGCTCATCACAGGGACCCCTCCACTTT. V and J are TRBV18 and TRBJ1-6, with a weak D call TRBD1 (6 bases). V was trimmed by 5 bases and J by 12 bases, leaving 8 bases between them. CDR1 KGHSH and CDR2 LQKENI come from the germline V gene. The CDR3 is made up of 11 amino acids.

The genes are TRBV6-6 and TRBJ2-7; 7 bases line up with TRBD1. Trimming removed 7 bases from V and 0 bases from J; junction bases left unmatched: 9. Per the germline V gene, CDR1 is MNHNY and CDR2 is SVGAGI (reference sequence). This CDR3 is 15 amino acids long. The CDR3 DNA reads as TGTGCCAGCACCCCAGGAAGGGGGCTCTCCTACGAGCAGTACTTC. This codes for CASTPGRGLSYEQYF.

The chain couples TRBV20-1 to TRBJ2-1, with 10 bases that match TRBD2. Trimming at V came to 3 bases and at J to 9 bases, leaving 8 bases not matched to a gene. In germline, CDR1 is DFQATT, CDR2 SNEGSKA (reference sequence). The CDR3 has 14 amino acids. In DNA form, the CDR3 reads TGCAGTGCTAGTAAGAGCGGGGGGGCCGGTGAGCAGTTCTTC. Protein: CSASKSGGAGEQFF.

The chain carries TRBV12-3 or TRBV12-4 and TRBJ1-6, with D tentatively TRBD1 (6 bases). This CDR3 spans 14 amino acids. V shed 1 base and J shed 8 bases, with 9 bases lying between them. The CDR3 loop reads CASSLGQEHSPLHF. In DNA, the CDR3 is TGTGCCAGCAGTTTAGGACAGGAGCATTCACCCCTCCACTTT.

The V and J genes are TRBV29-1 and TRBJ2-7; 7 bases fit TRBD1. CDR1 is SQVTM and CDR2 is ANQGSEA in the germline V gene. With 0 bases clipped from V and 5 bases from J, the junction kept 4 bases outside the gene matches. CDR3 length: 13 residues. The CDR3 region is CSVEEVQGNEQYF. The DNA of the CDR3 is TGCAGCGTTGAAGAGGTACAGGGGAACGAGCAGTACTTC.

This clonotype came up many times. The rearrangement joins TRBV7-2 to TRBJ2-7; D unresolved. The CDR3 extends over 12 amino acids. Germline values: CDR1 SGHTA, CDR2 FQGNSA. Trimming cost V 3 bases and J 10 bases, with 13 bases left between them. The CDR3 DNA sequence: TGTGCCAGCAGCTTTGATGATCCCCGCCAGTACTTC. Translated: CASSFDDPRQYF. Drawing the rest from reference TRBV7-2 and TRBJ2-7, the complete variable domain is GAGVSQSPSNKVTEKGKDVELRCDPISGHTALYWYRQSLGQGLEFLIYFQGNSAPDKSGLPSDRFSAERTGGSVSTLTIQRTQQEDSAVYLCASSFDDPRQYFGPGTRLTVT.

The DNA of the CDR3 is TGCAGTGCAAGTAATCGGCAGGGGAGGTATGAGCAGTTCTTC. This codes for CSASNRQGRYEQFF. The chain recombines TRBV20-1 with TRBJ2-1; the D gene could be TRBD1 or TRBD2 (6 bases each). Trimming shortened V by 6 bases and J by 8 bases, and 20 bases separated the two germline ends. This CDR3 contains 14 residues. Germline V CDR1 and CDR2: DFQATT, SNEGSKA (reference sequence).

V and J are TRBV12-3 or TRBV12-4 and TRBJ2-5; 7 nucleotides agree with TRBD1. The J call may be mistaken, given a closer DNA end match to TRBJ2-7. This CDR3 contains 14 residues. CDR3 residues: CATASGTVVYEQYF. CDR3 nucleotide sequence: TGTGCCACCGCTTCGGGGACAGTAGTCTACGAGCAGTACTTC.

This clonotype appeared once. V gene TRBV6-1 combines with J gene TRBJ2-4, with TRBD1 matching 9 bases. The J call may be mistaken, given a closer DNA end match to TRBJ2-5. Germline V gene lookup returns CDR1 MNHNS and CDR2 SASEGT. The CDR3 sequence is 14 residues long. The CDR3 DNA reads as TGTGCCAGCAGACTGGGGACAGGGATAGAGACCCAGTACTTC. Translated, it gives CASRLGTGIETQYF.

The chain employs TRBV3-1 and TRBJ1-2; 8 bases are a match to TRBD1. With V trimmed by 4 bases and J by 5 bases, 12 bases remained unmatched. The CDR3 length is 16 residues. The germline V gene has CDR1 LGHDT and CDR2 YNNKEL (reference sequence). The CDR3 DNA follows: TGTGCCAGCAGCCCCTTTACAAGGACAGGGAGTTATGGCTACACCTTC. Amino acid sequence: CASSPFTRTGSYGYTF.

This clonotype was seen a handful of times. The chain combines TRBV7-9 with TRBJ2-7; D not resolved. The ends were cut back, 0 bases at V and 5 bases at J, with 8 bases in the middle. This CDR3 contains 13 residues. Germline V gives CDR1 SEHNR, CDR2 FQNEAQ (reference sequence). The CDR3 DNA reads TGTGCCAGCAGCTTAGCCGGTGGGAACGAGCAGTACTTC. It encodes CASSLAGGNEQYF.

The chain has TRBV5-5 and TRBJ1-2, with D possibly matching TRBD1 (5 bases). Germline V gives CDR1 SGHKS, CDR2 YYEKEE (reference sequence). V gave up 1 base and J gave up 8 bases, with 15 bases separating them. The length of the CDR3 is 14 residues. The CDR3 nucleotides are TGTGCCAGCAGCTTGACGGGGCAGAGAGGCGGCTACACCTTC. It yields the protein CASSLTGQRGGYTF. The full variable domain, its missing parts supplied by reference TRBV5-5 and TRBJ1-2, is DAGVTQSPTHLIKTRGQQVTLRCSPISGHKSVSWYQQVLGQGPQFIFQYYEKEERGRGNFPDRFSARQFPNYSSELNVNALLLGDSALYLCASSLTGQRGGYTFGSGTRLTVV.

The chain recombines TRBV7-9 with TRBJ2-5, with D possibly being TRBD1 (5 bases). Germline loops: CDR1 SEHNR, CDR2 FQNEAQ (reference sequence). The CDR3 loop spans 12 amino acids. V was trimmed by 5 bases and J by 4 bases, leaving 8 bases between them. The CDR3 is CASSKGAETQYF. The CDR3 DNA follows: TGTGCCAGCAGCAAAGGGGCAGAGACCCAGTACTTC.

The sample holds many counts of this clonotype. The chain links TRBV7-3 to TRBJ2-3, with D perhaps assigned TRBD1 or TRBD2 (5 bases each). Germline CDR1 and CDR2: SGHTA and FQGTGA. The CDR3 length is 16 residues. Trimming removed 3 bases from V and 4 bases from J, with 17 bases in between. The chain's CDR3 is CASSLGLATKADTQYF. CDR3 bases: TGTGCCAGCAGCTTGGGGCTAGCAACTAAGGCAGATACGCAGTATTTT.

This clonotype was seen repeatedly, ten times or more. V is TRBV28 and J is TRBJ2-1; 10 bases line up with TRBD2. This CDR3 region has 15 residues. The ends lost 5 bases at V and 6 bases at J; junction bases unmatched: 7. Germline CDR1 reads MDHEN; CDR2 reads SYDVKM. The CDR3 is CASSALAGGLNEQFF. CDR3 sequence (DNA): TGTGCCAGCAGTGCCTTAGCGGGGGGCCTCAATGAGCAGTTCTTC.

DNA of the CDR3: TGCAGTGCGGGTGGACAGGGGAAAAACATTCAGTACTTC. Translated: CSAGGQGKNIQYF. The rearrangement links TRBV20-1 to TRBJ2-4, with 9 nucleotides matching TRBD1. Trimming cost V 6 bases and J 4 bases; bases outside gene matches: 4. The CDR3 loop spans 13 amino acids. The V gene's germline CDR1 is DFQATT and CDR2 SNEGSKA (reference sequence).

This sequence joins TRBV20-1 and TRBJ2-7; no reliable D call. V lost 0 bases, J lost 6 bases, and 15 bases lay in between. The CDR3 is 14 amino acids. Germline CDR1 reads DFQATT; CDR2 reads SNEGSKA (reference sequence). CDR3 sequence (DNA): TGCAGTGCTAGAGACGAGACCCACCAGTCCGAGCAGTACTTC. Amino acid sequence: CSARDETHQSEQYF.

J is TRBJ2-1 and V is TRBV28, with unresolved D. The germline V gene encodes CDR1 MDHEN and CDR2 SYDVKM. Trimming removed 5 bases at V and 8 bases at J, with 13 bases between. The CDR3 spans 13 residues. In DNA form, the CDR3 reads TGTGCCAGCAGTGCAAACATAGTCGATGAGCAGTTCTTC. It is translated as CASSANIVDEQFF.

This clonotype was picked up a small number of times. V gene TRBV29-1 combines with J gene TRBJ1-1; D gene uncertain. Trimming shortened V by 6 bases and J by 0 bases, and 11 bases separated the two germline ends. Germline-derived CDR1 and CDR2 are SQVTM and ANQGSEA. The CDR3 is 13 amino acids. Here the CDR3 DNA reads TGCAGCGTGAAGGCCAGCCTGAACACTGAAGCTTTCTTT. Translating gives CSVKASLNTEAFF.

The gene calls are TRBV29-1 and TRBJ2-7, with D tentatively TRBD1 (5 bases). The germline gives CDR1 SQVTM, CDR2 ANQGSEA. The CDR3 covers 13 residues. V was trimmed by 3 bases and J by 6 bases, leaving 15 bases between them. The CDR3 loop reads CSVEVKGLGEQYF. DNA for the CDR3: TGCAGCGTTGAGGTCAAGGGGTTGGGCGAGCAGTACTTC.

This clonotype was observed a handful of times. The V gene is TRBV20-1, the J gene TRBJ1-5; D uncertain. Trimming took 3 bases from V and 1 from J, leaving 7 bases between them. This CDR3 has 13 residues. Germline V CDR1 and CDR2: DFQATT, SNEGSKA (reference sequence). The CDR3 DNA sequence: TGCAGTGCTAGCCGTGGGAGCAATCAGCCCCAGCATTTT. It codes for CSASRGSNQPQHF.

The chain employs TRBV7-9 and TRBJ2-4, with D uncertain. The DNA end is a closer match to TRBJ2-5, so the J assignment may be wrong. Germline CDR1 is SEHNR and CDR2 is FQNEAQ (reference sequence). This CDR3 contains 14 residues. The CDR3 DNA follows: TGTGCCAGCAGTATAGCTGGAGAGACCCAGACCCAGTACTTC. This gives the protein CASSIAGETQTQYF.